This T cell receptor (beta chain) originates from a study of beta chain features in type 1 diabetes (dated by TCRdb to the late 2010s). For the study in its entirety: Mean age, gender distribution, total cell number and subset yield did not differ between patients and healthy donors. A total of 85 million to 140 million sorted cells were examined across all samples, and a strong correlation was observed between cell number per subset and RNA yield. The study compared TCRB repertoires of sorted circulating CD4+ T cell subsets between recently diagnosed type 1 diabetes patients and matched healthy donors. Whereas all 30 or so donors provided naive and central memory subsets, regulatory and stem cell-like memory subsets were isolated from just 8 patients and roughly 8 healthy donors. Study-wide findings and limitations: Because the HLA sub-analyses included only small numbers of individuals, any influence of HLA type on TCRB rearrangement was left unresolved. Type 1 diabetes patients showed a moderate but significant shortening of TCRB CDR3 length in all four CD4+ subsets. Because cDNA was sequenced instead of genomic DNA, highly expressing activated cells could be over-represented, though the groups showed no difference in activation or CD3 levels. At VDJ recombination sites, patients with type 1 diabetes made fewer insertions and deleted more nucleotides, a pattern implying thymic rearrangement abnormalities. Naive, central memory and regulatory TCRB repertoires appeared to be more alike among patients than among healthy donors. Shorter templates might be favored by PCR, yet because patient and control samples were amplified and corrected together, any such skew would affect both groups equally.

Sequences SGHKS (CDR1) and YYEKEE (CDR2) are obtained from the germline V gene (reference sequence). Deletion took 1 base off V and 8 bases off J, with a span of 4 bases between the germline ends. Including the terminal cysteine and phenylalanine, the CDR3 comprises 11 residues. The sequence is cut down to CDR3 DNA, 33 bases in frame from base 1. The entire amount of isolated RNA was reverse transcribed using the High Capacity cDNA Reverse Transcription Kit, so the sequenced TCRB transcripts were expressed ones. Naive, central memory and regulatory T cell samples underwent deep immunoSEQ sequencing, averaging approximately 3.5 million total reads per sample. Sorted cells were lysed in RLT buffer and RNA was extracted with DNase-treated RNeasy Micro or Mini kits, depending on cell number. Each cell subset was processed on its own to prevent cross-contamination, while patient and healthy donor samples were processed together. The immunoSEQ multiplex PCR was used to amplify TCRB sequences from cDNA, yielding 87-bp fragments that span the CDR3 region. The amplicons were sequenced using the Illumina HiSeq platform. On the authors' methods: PCR bias was computationally corrected using synthetic template baselines, reads within Hamming distance 2 were collapsed, and singletons that could not be merged were discarded. Reads were aligned against IMGT to assign V, D and J genes, CDR3 length and insertions or deletions at six rearrangement sites. Within each subset, clonotype counts were normalized to sorted cell number, and only after that were true diversity and Gini coefficients computed with the tcR R package. Repertoire sharing was quantified using the overlap coefficient calculated on TCRB nucleotide sequences. TCRdb took this table from immuneACCESS and kept in-frame rearrangements with V and J called. Such tables lack part of the clones; where checked against another copy, unresolved V genes explain under half of the gap, and the rest is unexplained. V and J calls and clone size are copied from that table; D and trimming were computed from the DNA. This sample is represented by about 160,000 clones; 6.5% to 10% of them were singletons. The top ten constitute approximately 0.54% of the sample.

This clone was observed a few times. Its antigen is not yet known. No much larger clonotype is one base removed from it; base qualities were not supplied. Each donor gave one peripheral blood draw, roughly 110 mL on average, collected into heparinised tubes. Naive, central memory, regulatory and stem cell-like memory CD4+ T cells were sorted on a BD FACSAria II using a panel including CD45RO, CCR7, CD25, CD127, CD95 and CD27. Purity was above 95% for every sorted population. Right away, PBMCs were isolated by Lymphoprep density gradient centrifugation and were stained directly, with no culture step. So that batch effects would be minimized, each experiment stained and sorted samples in pairs, pairing one healthy donor with one patient.

Material: central memory CD4+ T cells from blood. This clonotype was sampled from a woman aged 18 to 35 with type 1 diabetes. The rearranged segments are TRBV5-5 and TRBJ2-1, with no confidently assigned D gene. The encoded CDR3 is CASSLSDEQFF. The DNA sequence follows: TGTGCCAGCAGCTTGAGCGATGAGCAGTTCTTC.